The 28 T cell receptor beta chains given below trace back to one sample, sequenced in a study of radiotherapy plus CTLA-4 blockade in lung cancer. Data came from immunoSEQ multiplex PCR; TCRdb stores just in-frame clones and leaves some out. This sample has approximately 34,000 clones, with approximately 66% found just once. Sequencing was performed on peripheral blood, taken from a patient treated with radiotherapy plus ipilimumab. The receptors originated from a human donor with non-small cell lung cancer who had stable disease on radiotherapy plus ipilimumab.

The chain employs TRBV13 and TRBJ2-3, with unresolved D. Germline CDR1 is PRHDT and CDR2 is FYEKMQ (reference sequence). CDR3 size: 14 residues. The V and J ends lost 5 bases and 2 bases respectively, with 11 bases between them. The CDR3 DNA reads as TGTGCCAGCAGCCTAGAGATCAACACAGATACGCAGTATTTT. This encodes CASSLEINTDTQYF.

V usage is TRBV9 and J usage is TRBJ2-1; possibly TRBD2 for D (5 bases). Between the trimmed V and J ends, which lost 3 bases and 0 bases, there was a span of 13 bases. Per the germline V gene, CDR1 is SGDLS and CDR2 is YYNGEE. The CDR3 is 16 residues long. The CDR3 region is CASSGLLGVSYNEQFF. The CDR3 nucleotides are TGTGCCAGCAGCGGTCTCCTGGGAGTCTCCTACAATGAGCAGTTCTTC.

This clone was seen a few times. J is TRBJ2-7 and V is TRBV15; no definite D call. The V gene lost 1 base and the J gene lost 6 bases, with 10 bases spanning the gap. This CDR3 has 13 residues. Germline values: CDR1 LNHNV, CDR2 YYDKDF (reference sequence). The CDR3: CATSRVRHGEQYF. The CDR3 DNA reads as TGTGCCACCAGCAGAGTACGGCACGGCGAGCAGTACTTC.

This chain uses TRBV27 with TRBJ2-1; no firm D call. V dropped 0 bases and J dropped 0 bases, with 9 bases sitting between them. This CDR3 comprises 16 residues. The germline V gene has CDR1 MNHEY and CDR2 SMNVEV (reference sequence). CDR3 nucleotides: TGTGCCAGCAGTTTATCGAAACTGTTCTCCTACAATGAGCAGTTCTTC. Protein sequence: CASSLSKLFSYNEQFF.

This chain links TRBV29-1 with TRBJ2-6, with 8 bases matching TRBD1. The J segment lost 1 base and the V segment lost 6 bases, leaving 8 bases of the junction unmatched. The CDR3 sequence is 16 residues long. CDR1 and CDR2 (germline): SQVTM, ANQGSEA. CDR3 in amino acids: CSVVFQGASGANVLTF. The DNA of the CDR3 is TGCAGCGTGGTCTTCCAGGGGGCTTCTGGGGCCAACGTCCTGACTTTC.

This clone turned up a few times. The genes are TRBV4-3 and TRBJ2-7; 13 nucleotides match TRBD2. Germline CDR1 is LGHNA and CDR2 is YSLEER. The CDR3 has 18 residues. V gave up 1 base and J gave up 3 bases; unmatched junction bases: 9. The CDR3 sequence: CASSQVPTTSGRIYEQYF. The CDR3, as DNA: TGCGCCAGCAGCCAAGTCCCCACGACTAGCGGGAGGATCTACGAGCAGTACTTC.

J is TRBJ1-1 and V is TRBV5-1; D uncertain. CDR3 size: 15 residues. The V and J ends lost 0 bases and 0 bases respectively, with 9 bases between them. Germline CDR1 SGHRS, CDR2 YFSETQ. CDR3 loop: CASSLVSPMNTEAFF. DNA of the CDR3: TGCGCCAGCAGCTTGGTATCCCCTATGAACACTGAAGCTTTCTTT.

This clone was detected only a few times. This rearrangement joins TRBV6-1 to TRBJ1-1, with 9 bases lining up with TRBD1. CDR3 length equals 16 residues. Germline lookup yields CDR1 MNHNS and CDR2 SASEGT. V shed 3 bases and J 2 bases; nucleotides not matched to a gene: 7. The CDR3 region has the DNA TGTGCCAGCAGTGACAGGACAGGGGCTGGCAACACTGAAGCTTTCTTT. Translating it yields CASSDRTGAGNTEAFF.

The chain recombines TRBV7-3 with TRBJ2-1, with 11 bases matching TRBD2. V lost 5 bases and J lost 7; bases outside the gene matches: 7. Germline V lookup: CDR1 SGHTA, CDR2 FQGTGA. The CDR3 runs to 15 residues. Written as DNA, the CDR3 is TGTGCCAGCAGCCCCCAAACTAGCGGGAGTAATGAGCAGTTCTTC. Translated: CASSPQTSGSNEQFF.

The rearrangement links TRBV4-2 to TRBJ2-3, with 8 bases aligning to TRBD2. This CDR3 spans 15 amino acids. Germline-derived CDR1 and CDR2 are LGHNA and YNFKEQ. V lost 3 bases to trimming and J lost 3 bases; unmatched junction nucleotides: 5. The CDR3 nucleotides are TGTGCCAGCAGCCAGCCGGGACTAGATACAGATACGCAGTATTTT. This gives the protein CASSQPGLDTDTQYF.

V is TRBV19 and J is TRBJ2-3; D perhaps matches TRBD2 (6 bases). CDR1 and CDR2 from the germline V gene are LNHDA and SQIVND (reference sequence). The germline V and J ends were trimmed by 5 bases and 0 bases, with 15 bases remaining between them. This CDR3 comprises 16 residues. CDR3 amino acids: CASSQAGRGSTDTQYF. The CDR3 coding sequence is TGTGCCAGTAGTCAGGCAGGCCGGGGGAGCACAGATACGCAGTATTTT.

This chain uses TRBV6-5 with TRBJ2-7, with TRBD2 matching 7 bases. Germline trimming cut 2 bases from V and 2 bases from J; bases unmatched to any gene: 9. Per germline, CDR1 MNHEY and CDR2 SVGAGI. The CDR3 spans 16 residues. For the CDR3, the DNA is TGTGCCAGCAGTTACGGGGGTACCAGCGGGGCCTACGAGCAGTACTTC. Protein sequence: CASSYGGTSGAYEQYF.

J is TRBJ2-7 and V is TRBV6-5, with TRBD2 identical over 13 bases. V lost 8 bases and J lost 6; bases outside the gene matches: 7. The CDR3 is 14 amino acids. Germline lookup yields CDR1 MNHEY and CDR2 SVGAGI. CDR3 amino acids: CASGLGLAGVEQYF. CDR3 coding DNA: TGTGCCAGCGGTCTCGGACTAGCGGGAGTCGAGCAGTACTTC.

The chain couples TRBV5-4 to TRBJ2-5, with D perhaps matching TRBD2 (6 bases). Trimming removed 3 bases at V and 5 bases at J, with 14 bases between. Germline CDR1 reads SGHNT; CDR2 reads YYREEE (reference sequence). This CDR3 region has 14 residues. CDR3 nucleotides: TGTGCCAGCAGCTGGAGATCTAGCGCGGAGACCCAGTACTTC. It codes for CASSWRSSAETQYF.

This clone is deemed medium-sized. The gene calls are TRBV2 and TRBJ2-3; D gene uncertain. The CDR3 has 15 residues. Germline values: CDR1 SNHLY, CDR2 FYNNEI. Between the trimmed V and J ends, which lost 6 bases and 0 bases, there was a span of 13 bases. The CDR3 DNA reads as TGTGCCAGCAGCTGGACCGAACCAAGCACAGATACGCAGTATTTT. Residues: CASSWTEPSTDTQYF.

The rearrangement links TRBV7-2 to TRBJ1-1; D not certain. The length of the CDR3 is 15 residues. Trimming cost V 7 bases and J 5 bases, with 20 bases left between them. Germline V lookup: CDR1 SGHTA, CDR2 FQGNSA. CDR3 DNA sequence: TGTGCCAGCACCCCGCAAGAGGGAATTGGAACTGAAGCTTTCTTT. It encodes CASTPQEGIGTEAFF.

The chain combines TRBV19 with TRBJ1-5, with a possible D match to TRBD1 (6 bases). Germline CDR1 and CDR2: LNHDA and SQIVND (reference sequence). With 4 bases removed from V and 7 bases from J, the gap between germline ends came to 17 bases. The CDR3 extends over 15 amino acids. In DNA form, the CDR3 reads TGTGCCAGTAGTAATATGGACAGTGGTGGACAGCCCCAGCATTTT. It yields the protein CASSNMDSGGQPQHF.

The chain uses TRBV6-5 and TRBJ2-7; the D gene is possibly TRBD2 (6 bases). The V and J ends lost 6 bases and 2 bases respectively, with 11 bases between them. The germline gives CDR1 MNHEY, CDR2 SVGAGI. The CDR3 runs to 13 residues. The CDR3 is CASREGKAYEQYF. The CDR3 nucleotides are TGTGCCAGCAGGGAGGGTAAAGCCTACGAGCAGTACTTC.

This chain joins TRBV28 and TRBJ2-1; TRBD1 aligns across 11 bases. After removal of 3 bases from V and 3 bases from J, the junction contained 4 bases not matched to a gene. This CDR3 region has 16 residues. The germline V gene encodes CDR1 MDHEN and CDR2 SYDVKM. The CDR3 protein is CASSFGTGGVYNEQFF. In DNA, the CDR3 is TGTGCCAGCAGTTTTGGGACAGGGGGAGTCTACAATGAGCAGTTCTTC.

This clone was seen a few times. V usage is TRBV7-9 and J usage is TRBJ2-7; TRBD2 matches at 12 bases. In germline, CDR1 is SEHNR, CDR2 FQNEAQ (reference sequence). The trim removed 1 base at V and 3 bases at J, leaving 4 bases unmatched. The CDR3 runs 16 residues. The CDR3 spells CASSLGLAGDNYEQYF. Written as DNA, the CDR3 is TGTGCCAGCAGCTTAGGACTAGCGGGAGATAACTACGAGCAGTACTTC.

The chain uses TRBV6-1 and TRBJ2-5, with TRBD1 matching over 10 bases. CDR3 size: 13 residues. V lost 6 bases and J lost 7; bases outside the gene matches: 5. CDR1 is MNHNS and CDR2 is SASEGT in the germline V gene. The CDR3 nucleotides are TGTGCCAGCAGGGACAGGACAGGGGGGACCCAGTACTTC. This codes for CASRDRTGGTQYF.

This clone has just a few counts. The V call is TRBV4-1, the J call TRBJ1-1; a possible D gene is TRBD1 (5 bases). This CDR3 has 14 amino acids. Trimming removed 3 bases at V and 3 bases at J, with 11 bases between. CDR1 and CDR2 from the germline V gene are MGHRA and YSYEKL. Here the CDR3 DNA reads TGCGCCAGCAGCCACATAGGGGCGGACACTGAAGCTTTCTTT. Protein: CASSHIGADTEAFF.

By share, this clone counts as medium-sized. This chain connects TRBV28 to TRBJ1-5; D is unclear. Germline-derived CDR1 and CDR2 are MDHEN and SYDVKM. V was shortened by 2 bases and J by 4 bases, with 12 bases between the two germline ends. The CDR3 extends over 15 amino acids. As DNA, the CDR3 is TGTGCCAGCAGTTTAAGATGGCTGAGGAATCAGCCCCAGCATTTT. It translates to CASSLRWLRNQPQHF.

The chain is built from TRBV19 and TRBJ1-5; D unresolved. Trimming left V 4 bases short and J 9 bases short, with 13 bases between. The CDR3 contains 13 residues. Germline assignment: CDR1 LNHDA and CDR2 SQIVND (reference sequence). DNA for the CDR3: TGTGCCAGTAGTACTAGGAGCCCGGGGCCCCAGCATTTT. It translates to CASSTRSPGPQHF. The full variable domain, in which reference TRBV19 and TRBJ1-5 provide the parts outside the CDR3, is DGGITQSPKYLFRKEGQNVTLSCEQNLNHDAMYWYRQDPGQGLRLIYYSQIVNDFQKGDIAEGYSVSREKKESFPLTVTSAQKNPTAFYLCASSTRSPGPQHFGDGTRLSIL.

This clone was picked up a small number of times. V and J are TRBV10-3 and TRBJ1-2, with D uncertain. Germline V gives CDR1 ENHRY, CDR2 SYGVKD. The ends were cut back, 3 bases at V and 4 bases at J, with 12 bases in the middle. This CDR3 has 14 amino acids. The CDR3 DNA reads TGTGCCATCAGTGATCGGAGCAACTCCTATGGCTACACCTTC. Its translation is CAISDRSNSYGYTF.

V usage is TRBV5-5 and J usage is TRBJ1-2; D is possibly TRBD1 (6 bases). The CDR3 is 15 amino acids. The V and J ends lost 6 bases and 2 bases respectively, with 17 bases between them. Germline loops: CDR1 SGHKS, CDR2 YYEKEE (reference sequence). CDR3 bases: TGTGCCAGCATCAAAGAGCAGGGGAGGAACTATGGCTACACCTTC. Its protein is CASIKEQGRNYGYTF.

This clone came up a few times. The chain uses TRBV5-1 and TRBJ2-1; 7 nucleotides agree with TRBD2. V shed 2 bases and J 0 bases; nucleotides not matched to a gene: 5. This CDR3 spans 16 amino acids. Per the germline V gene, CDR1 is SGHRS and CDR2 is YFSETQ. CDR3 sequence (DNA): TGCGCCAGCAGCTTACCAAGCGGGGCCTCCTACAATGAGCAGTTCTTC. This sequence encodes CASSLPSGASYNEQFF.

The chain uses TRBV29-1 and TRBJ2-3; TRBD1 might be the D (6 bases). CDR3 length: 23 amino acids. Trimming pared 6 bases from V and 1 base from J, leaving 41 bases between. The germline gives CDR1 SQVTM, CDR2 ANQGSEA. The CDR3, as DNA: TGCAGCGTGGGGGCCCGTCTTGCTTGTAGGTCCAGCAGAGCAACCTCAGGCACAGATACGCAGTATTTT. Residues: CSVGARLACRSSRATSGTDTQYF.